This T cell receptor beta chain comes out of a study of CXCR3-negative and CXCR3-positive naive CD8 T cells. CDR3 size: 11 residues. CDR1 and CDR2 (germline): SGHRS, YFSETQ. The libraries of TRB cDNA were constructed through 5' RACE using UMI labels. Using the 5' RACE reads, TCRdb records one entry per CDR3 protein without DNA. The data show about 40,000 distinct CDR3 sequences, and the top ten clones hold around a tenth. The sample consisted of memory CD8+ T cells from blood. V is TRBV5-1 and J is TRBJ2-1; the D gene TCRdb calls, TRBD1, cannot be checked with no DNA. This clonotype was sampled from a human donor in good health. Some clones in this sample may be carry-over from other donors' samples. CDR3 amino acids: CASSGGYEQFF.